A single sample is the source of the 3 T cell receptor beta chains below, sequenced in a study of cytomegalovirus exposure and HLA in healthy donors. PCR used 60 Vbeta primers and 13 Jbeta primers. Only in-frame clones appear in the TCRdb table, and some are missing; sequencing was by immunoSEQ multiplex PCR. Of 150,000 to 200,000 clones listed, around 82% were seen once; the top ten hold about 1.7%. The sample comprised PBMCs. These receptors all stem from a man aged 18 to 30 in good health and CMV-seronegative.

The chain is built from TRBV4-3 and TRBJ1-1, with TRBD1 matching 8 bases. V dropped 3 bases and J dropped 2; count of bases not matched to a gene: 5. CDR3 length: 15 amino acids. Germline V gene lookup returns CDR1 LGHNA and CDR2 YSLEER. The CDR3 DNA follows: TGCGCCAGCAGCCACGGGACAGGCTATAACACTGAAGCTTTCTTT. Encoded protein: CASSHGTGYNTEAFF.

The chain carries TRBV5-4 and TRBJ2-1; D is undetermined. The CDR3 is 16 residues long. Per germline, CDR1 SGHNT and CDR2 YYREEE (reference sequence). V was clipped by 0 bases and J by 0 bases, with 10 bases between them. As DNA, the CDR3 is TGTGCCAGCAGCTTGGCTGGGCGCTCCTCCTACAATGAGCAGTTCTTC. The encoded protein is CASSLAGRSSYNEQFF.

J is TRBJ2-7 and V is TRBV2; 8 nucleotides line up with TRBD1. The CDR3 spans 13 residues. Germline lookup yields CDR1 SNHLY and CDR2 FYNNEI. V shed 6 bases, J shed 5 bases, and the junction held 6 bases outside the gene matches. DNA of the CDR3: TGTGCCAGCAGGACTGACAGGGGCGACGAGCAGTACTTC. Encoded protein: CASRTDRGDEQYF.